The 10 T cell receptor beta chains below were found in one sample sequenced in a study of OX40 agonist ivuxolimab in advanced cancers. Sequencing used immunoSEQ multiplex PCR; TCRdb keeps in-frame clones, though not all of them. Counted here are 50,000 to 65,000 clones, roughly four fifths occurring once; the ten biggest clones make up more than 0.8%. The starting material was CD4+ or CD8+ T cells sorted from blood, obtained in a trial of the OX40 agonist ivuxolimab. These receptors all come from an adult with an advanced solid tumor such as melanoma, head and neck, liver or kidney cancer.

V is TRBV10-1 and J is TRBJ2-7, with D unresolved. Germline V lookup: CDR1 WNHNN, CDR2 SYGVQD (reference sequence). This CDR3 is built from 11 residues. V was cut by 6 bases and J by 0 bases, with 3 bases left in between. The CDR3 sequence is CASSYSYEQYF. The CDR3 nucleotides read TGCGCCAGCAGCTACTCCTACGAGCAGTACTTC.

This chain joins TRBV5-1 and TRBJ1-1, with unresolved D. Trimming took 1 base from V and 4 from J, leaving 8 bases between them. From germline, CDR1 is SGHRS and CDR2 YFSETQ. The CDR3 has 13 residues. The CDR3, as DNA: TGCGCCAGCAGCTTGTCCCCGAGCACTGAAGCTTTCTTT. Its translation: CASSLSPSTEAFF.

The rearrangement joins TRBV19 to TRBJ1-2; 10 bases map to TRBD1. Germline loops: CDR1 LNHDA, CDR2 SQIVND (reference sequence). The V and J ends lost 6 bases and 8 bases, in that order; junction bases with no gene match: 12. This CDR3 has 15 residues. DNA for the CDR3: TGTGCCAGTAGGCCCCGGGACAGGGGACGGGGCGGCTACACCTTC. Its translation is CASRPRDRGRGGYTF.

In DNA, the CDR3 is TGCGCCAGCGTCCGACAGGCACACAATCAGCCCCAGCATTTT. Encoded protein: CASVRQAHNQPQHF. The chain joins TRBV4-3 to TRBJ1-5, with D perhaps TRBD1 (6 bases). V was trimmed by 8 bases and J by 3 bases, leaving 14 bases between them. The CDR3 has 14 amino acids. CDR1 LGHNA and CDR2 YSLEER come from the germline V gene.

The chain joins TRBV6-5 to TRBJ1-6, with D possibly TRBD1 on 5 matching bases. The CDR3 sequence is 16 residues long. V lost 0 bases to trimming and J lost 7 bases, with 13 bases between them. The germline CDR1 and CDR2 sequences are MNHEY and SVGAGI. The CDR3 region is CASSYSIGTANSPLHF. The CDR3 DNA sequence: TGTGCCAGCAGTTACTCGATCGGGACGGCGAATTCACCCCTCCACTTT.

The chain joins TRBV7-2 to TRBJ2-1; TRBD2 agrees at 9 bases. There are 15 residues in the CDR3. J was trimmed by 4 bases and V by 6 bases; bases with no gene match: 7. Germline V gene sequence: CDR1 SGHTA, CDR2 FQGNSA. The CDR3 bases are TGTGCCAGCAGGGGCGGTAGCGGGGGTTACAATGAGCAGTTCTTC. It encodes CASRGGSGGYNEQFF. The full variable domain, completed using reference TRBV7-2 and TRBJ2-1, is GAGVSQSPSNKVTEKGKDVELRCDPISGHTALYWYRQSLGQGLEFLIYFQGNSAPDKSGLPSDRFSAERTGGSVSTLTIQRTQQEDSAVYLCASRGGSGGYNEQFFGPGTRLTVL.

The chain links TRBV12-5 to TRBJ1-5, with a tentative D call TRBD1 (5 bases). From germline, CDR1 is LGHNT and CDR2 FRNRAP. V lost 1 base and J lost 2, with 18 bases in between. There are 18 residues in the CDR3. The CDR3 loop reads CASGLASLGRRGNQPQHF. The CDR3 DNA follows: TGTGCTAGTGGTTTGGCCTCATTGGGGCGGCGGGGCAATCAGCCCCAGCATTTT. Full variable domain (outside the CDR3, taken from reference TRBV12-5 and TRBJ1-5): DARVTQTPRHKVTEMGQEVTMRCQPILGHNTVFWYRQTMMQGLELLAYFRNRAPLDDSGMPKDRFSAEMPDATLATLKIQPSEPRDSAVYFCASGLASLGRRGNQPQHFGDGTRLSIL.

This chain joins TRBV6-6 and TRBJ2-5; D may correspond to TRBD1 or TRBD2 (5 bases each). In germline, CDR1 is MNHNY, CDR2 SVGAGI (reference sequence). The CDR3 runs 13 residues. Trimming took 0 bases from V and 5 from J, leaving 7 bases between them. Here the CDR3 DNA reads TGTGCCAGCAGTTACTCAGGGGAGGAGACCCAGTACTTC. Protein: CASSYSGEETQYF.

The J gene is TRBJ2-1, the V gene TRBV5-1; 12 bases map to TRBD1. V lost 4 bases to trimming and J lost 7 bases; unmatched junction nucleotides: 9. The germline gives CDR1 SGHRS, CDR2 YFSETQ. The CDR3 has 16 residues. The CDR3 sequence: CASSKSGTGGMNEQFF. The CDR3 bases are TGCGCCAGCAGCAAATCCGGGACAGGGGGCATGAATGAGCAGTTCTTC.

This clone is medium-sized. This chain uses TRBV7-2 with TRBJ1-3; D is unclear. The CDR3 contains 15 residues. Trimming removed 4 bases from V and 8 bases from J, with 18 bases in between. CDR1 is SGHTA, CDR2 FQGNSA, per germline. The CDR3 is CASSSPSTQPDTIYF. The DNA of the CDR3 is TGTGCCAGCAGCTCCCCTTCGACTCAACCGGACACCATATATTTT.